This T cell receptor (beta chain) was observed in a study of CXCR3 chemokines and chemotherapy response in bladder cancer. Between the trimmed V and J ends, which lost 2 bases and 6 bases, there was a span of 7 bases. The CDR3 consists of 13 residues. Germline CDR1 SGHTA, CDR2 FQGNSA. By frequency in the sample, this clonotype is medium-sized. A single record per CDR3 protein comes from TCRdb applying MiXCR to the PCR reads. The sample yields approximately 8,300 distinct CDR3 sequences, roughly 23% seen once. The V gene is TRBV7-2, the J gene TRBJ2-2; D possibly matches TRBD1 or TRBD2 (5 bases each). This TCR was sampled from a human donor with bladder cancer that did not respond to neoadjuvant chemotherapy. Collection of the sample occurred from a patient whose treatment included neoadjuvant chemotherapy. CDR3 amino acids: CASSLLGAGELFF. For the CDR3, the DNA is TGTGCCAGCAGCTTACTGGGGGCCGGGGAGCTGTTTTTT.